This T cell receptor (beta chain) was captured by sequencing in a study of cytomegalovirus exposure and HLA in healthy donors. About this clone itself: No antigen is known for it.

Profiling relied on immunoSEQ multiplex PCR, and the TCRdb table lists in-frame clones only, not all of them. Here the sample spans 150,000 to 200,000 clones, about 90% being singletons. Study observations and caveats: With high specificity and sensitivity, the classifier reportedly diagnosed cytomegalovirus status. Rarity held for most TCR sequences, but there were some public TCRs that occurred in many donors.

The V gene's germline CDR1 is SGHAT and CDR2 FQNNGV. The V end lost 1 base, the J end lost 0 bases, and 20 bases lay between the germline ends. The CDR3 is 19 residues long. The chain links TRBV11-2 to TRBJ2-3; tentative D call: TRBD1 (6 bases). The specimen sequenced was PBMCs. The clonotype comes from a man aged 18-30 years in good health and CMV-seropositive. CDR3 amino acids: CASSLGGRVGAKSTDTQYF. In DNA form, the CDR3 reads TGTGCCAGCAGCTTAGGGGGTCGTGTGGGGGCCAAGAGCACAGATACGCAGTATTTT.